What follows are 6 T cell receptor beta chains derived from one specimen sequenced in a study of blood T cells in healthy people across ages. Alongside a J-beta primer mix, a sample-barcoded 5' primer served in a second PCR lasting about 7 to 11 cycles. TCRdb reprocessed the 5' RACE reads via MiXCR and lists one record per CDR3 protein. The sample contains 890,000 or so distinct CDR3 sequences, roughly 60% of which appear only once. The sample comprised blood. These receptor sequences come from a young man in good health.

This clonotype was detected a few times. V usage is TRBV7-3 and J usage is TRBJ2-6; 12 bases match TRBD1. In germline, CDR1 is SGHTA, CDR2 FQGTGA. The CDR3 has 17 amino acids. V trimming: 4 bases; J trimming: 3 bases; junction bases outside the gene matches: 4. CDR3 sequence (DNA): TGTGCCAGCAGCTCGGGACAGGGGGCTTTTGGGGCCAACGTCCTGACTTTC. Amino acids: CASSSGQGAFGANVLTF.

This clonotype was recorded a few times. This chain links TRBV7-3 with TRBJ2-1; 14 bases align to TRBD2. Germline CDR1 reads SGHTA; CDR2 reads FQGTGA. The CDR3 has 20 residues. The J segment lost 0 bases and the V segment lost 5 bases, leaving 12 bases of the junction unmatched. CDR3 in DNA: TGTGCCAGCAGCGCCAGACTAGCGGGGGGGCCGGGGTACTCCTACAATGAGCAGTTCTTC. Encoded protein: CASSARLAGGPGYSYNEQFF. The full variable domain, with the rest looked up from reference TRBV7-3 and TRBJ2-1, is GAGVSQTPSNKVTEKGKYVELRCDPISGHTALYWYRQSLGQGPEFLIYFQGTGAADDSGLPNDRFFAVRPEGSVSTLKIQRTERGDSAVYLCASSARLAGGPGYSYNEQFFGPGTRLTVL.

V and J are TRBV12-3 or TRBV12-4 and TRBJ1-2; 10 positions match TRBD1. Germline trimming cut 2 bases from V and 3 bases from J; bases unmatched to any gene: 3. There are 15 residues in the CDR3. The CDR3 loop is CASSLPGQGYYGYTF. CDR3 coding DNA: TGTGCCAGCAGTTTACCGGGACAGGGGTACTATGGCTACACCTTC.

This clonotype was recorded once. V gene TRBV19 combines with J gene TRBJ1-2; 12 bases align to TRBD1. With V trimmed by 7 bases and J by 4 bases, 7 bases remained unmatched. The CDR3 has 15 amino acids. Germline assignment: CDR1 LNHDA and CDR2 SQIVND (reference sequence). In DNA form, the CDR3 reads TGTGCCAGTACCACCGGGACAGGGGGCTTCTATGGCTACACCTTC. Its translation: CASTTGTGGFYGYTF.

This clonotype was detected only a few times. This chain links TRBV20-1 with TRBJ2-1; perhaps TRBD1 as D (6 bases). V was clipped by 0 bases and J by 0 bases, with 12 bases between them. The CDR3 contains 16 residues. Germline CDR1 DFQATT, CDR2 SNEGSKA (reference sequence). The DNA of the CDR3 is TGCAGTGCTAGAGATTCGGGACATAGCTCCTACAATGAGCAGTTCTTC. Residues: CSARDSGHSSYNEQFF.

The J gene is TRBJ2-7, the V gene TRBV29-1; 7 nucleotides align to TRBD1. Germline values: CDR1 SQVTM, CDR2 ANQGSEA. The CDR3 runs to 13 residues. V shed 4 bases and J 0 bases; nucleotides not matched to a gene: 3. CDR3 DNA sequence: TGCAGCGTTGGGACAGGTCACTCCTACGAGCAGTACTTC. Encoded protein: CSVGTGHSYEQYF.